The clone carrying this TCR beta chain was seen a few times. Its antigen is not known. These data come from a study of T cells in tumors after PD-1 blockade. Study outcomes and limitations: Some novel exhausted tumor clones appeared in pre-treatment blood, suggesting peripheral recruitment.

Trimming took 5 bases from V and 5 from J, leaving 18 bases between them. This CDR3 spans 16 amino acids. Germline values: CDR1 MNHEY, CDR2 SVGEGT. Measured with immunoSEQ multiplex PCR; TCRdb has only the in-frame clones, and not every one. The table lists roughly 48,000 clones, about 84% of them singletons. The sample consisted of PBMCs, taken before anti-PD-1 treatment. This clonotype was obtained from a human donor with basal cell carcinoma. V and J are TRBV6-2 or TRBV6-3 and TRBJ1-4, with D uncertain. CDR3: CASSKSPEVRNEKLFF. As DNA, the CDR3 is TGTGCCAGCAGTAAATCCCCGGAAGTGCGAAATGAAAAACTGTTTTTT.